Below, 18 T cell receptor beta chains from the same sample are listed, as sequenced in a study of blood T cell repertoires in COVID-19 (dated by TCRdb to 2018 to 2021). The receptor library was made with the immunoSEQ multiplex PCR assay. In TCRdb, the immuneACCESS table is reduced to in-frame sequences with V and J assigned. These tables do not hold every clone; where another copy was compared, an unresolved V gene accounts for under half, and the others remain unexplained. The sample data list fewer than 300,000 clones, and approximately 80% of these were observed just once. Roughly 8.6% of the sample is taken by the ten largest. Sequenced material: peripheral blood. These receptors were obtained from a human donor in a cohort sampled during active COVID-19.

The chain joins TRBV11-2 to TRBJ1-1; 7 bases line up with TRBD1. The V gene's germline CDR1 is SGHAT and CDR2 FQNNGV. The junction had 7 bases not matched to a gene; V was cut back by 4 bases and J by 5 bases. The CDR3 consists of 14 residues. The CDR3, as DNA: TGTGCCAGCAGCTACAACAGGGGTTCGACTGAAGCTTTCTTT. Protein product: CASSYNRGSTEAFF.

The chain links TRBV4-1 to TRBJ2-3, with D perhaps TRBD2 (5 bases). The CDR3 totals 13 residues. Germline assignment: CDR1 MGHRA and CDR2 YSYEKL. With 2 bases removed from V and 3 bases from J, the gap between germline ends came to 6 bases. This CDR3 reads CASSQSGTDTQYF. Here the CDR3 DNA reads TGCGCCAGCAGCCAATCGGGAACAGATACGCAGTATTTT.

This clone was picked up one time. This chain connects TRBV19 to TRBJ2-1; a possible D gene is TRBD2 (6 bases). Trimming shortened V by 5 bases and J by 3 bases, and 20 bases separated the two germline ends. CDR3 length equals 17 residues. The germline V gene encodes CDR1 LNHDA and CDR2 SQIVND (reference sequence). As DNA, the CDR3 is TGTGCCAGTAGTGCCCATAGCGGCGGAGTCGGCTACAATGAGCAGTTCTTC. Protein sequence: CASSAHSGGVGYNEQFF.

The V and J genes are TRBV9 and TRBJ2-6; 8 nucleotides match TRBD1. The CDR3 is made up of 14 amino acids. V lost 7 bases, J lost 13 bases, and 13 bases stayed unmatched. From germline, CDR1 is SGDLS and CDR2 YYNGEE. The CDR3 protein is CASGDRGGMSVLTF. CDR3 nucleotide sequence: TGTGCCAGCGGAGACAGGGGTGGGATGAGTGTCCTGACTTTC.

This clone was picked up a small number of times. This chain links TRBV11-2 with TRBJ2-7; perhaps TRBD1 as D (6 bases). CDR3 length: 15 amino acids. The germline gives CDR1 SGHAT, CDR2 FQNNGV. The V and J ends lost 5 bases and 6 bases respectively, with 20 bases between them. CDR3 sequence (DNA): TGTGCCAGCAGCACCAGAGGGACATGGGAGATCGAGCAGTACTTC. It is translated as CASSTRGTWEIEQYF.

The V call is TRBV2, the J call TRBJ2-6, with D perhaps matching TRBD2 (6 bases). Per the germline V gene, CDR1 is SNHLY and CDR2 is FYNNEI. Between the trimmed V and J ends, which lost 3 bases and 2 bases, there was a span of 11 bases. The length of the CDR3 is 16 residues. CDR3 nucleotide sequence: TGTGCCAGCAGTGACGAGGGAGGTCCTGGGGCCAACGTCCTGACTTTC. Translating it yields CASSDEGGPGANVLTF.

The V and J genes are TRBV18 and TRBJ2-2; D unclear. This CDR3 is 13 amino acids long. Trimming removed 2 bases from V and 3 bases from J, with 4 bases in between. CDR1 and CDR2 (germline): KGHSH, LQKENI. The CDR3 sequence: CASSPIDTGELFF. The CDR3, as DNA: TGTGCCAGCTCACCAATAGACACCGGGGAGCTGTTTTTT.

The CDR3 here is CASSIGRGTDTQYF. The CDR3 DNA follows: TGTGCCAGCTCCATCGGCAGGGGCACAGATACGCAGTATTTT. The V call is TRBV6-5, the J call TRBJ2-3, with D tentatively TRBD1 (5 bases). This CDR3 comprises 14 residues. With 8 bases removed from V and 1 base from J, the gap between germline ends came to 13 bases. Looked up from germline, CDR1 is MNHEY and CDR2 is SVGAGI.

This clone came up once. V is TRBV4-2 and J is TRBJ2-1, with TRBD2 identical over 13 bases. CDR1 and CDR2 from the germline V gene are LGHNA and YNFKEQ. The trim removed 4 bases at V and 5 bases at J, leaving 5 bases unmatched. The length of the CDR3 is 16 residues. CDR3 amino acids: CASSPSGLAGNNEQFF. The CDR3 nucleotides read TGTGCCAGCAGCCCCTCGGGACTAGCGGGAAACAATGAGCAGTTCTTC.

The table lists this clone with a count of one. The chain couples TRBV12-3 or TRBV12-4 to TRBJ2-7; the D gene is possibly TRBD1 (7 bases). Trimming removed 3 bases at V and 2 bases at J, with 8 bases between. CDR3 size: 13 residues. The CDR3 loop is CASSFRGAYEQYF. The CDR3 nucleotides read TGTGCCAGCAGTTTCAGGGGGGCCTACGAGCAGTACTTC.

This clone appeared a single time. The chain joins TRBV7-9 to TRBJ2-3, with D tentatively TRBD2 (6 bases). V dropped 5 bases and J dropped 1 base, with 10 bases sitting between them. Germline V CDR1 and CDR2: SEHNR, FQNEAQ (reference sequence). The CDR3 loop spans 14 amino acids. The CDR3 here is CASSRSSGTDTQYF. CDR3 nucleotide sequence: TGTGCCAGCAGCCGATCTAGCGGCACAGATACGCAGTATTTT.

This clone was counted a few times. The chain couples TRBV29-1 to TRBJ2-1, with 7 nucleotides matching TRBD1. The V gene end was trimmed by 4 bases and the J gene end by 5 bases; junction bases not matched to a gene: 2. The CDR3 runs to 12 residues. CDR1 SQVTM and CDR2 ANQGSEA come from the germline V gene. CDR3 amino acids: CSVVQGDNEQFF. Here the CDR3 DNA reads TGCAGCGTTGTTCAGGGGGACAATGAGCAGTTCTTC.

The chain uses TRBV5-1 and TRBJ2-3, with 8 bases aligning to TRBD1. Germline V lookup: CDR1 SGHRS, CDR2 YFSETQ. CDR3 size: 16 residues. The J segment lost 2 bases and the V segment lost 4 bases, leaving 9 bases of the junction unmatched. CDR3 in amino acids: CASSTPPGQDTDTQYF. As DNA, the CDR3 is TGCGCCAGCAGCACCCCTCCGGGACAGGACACAGATACGCAGTATTTT.

The CDR3 is CASSQGAAGRNGYTF. The CDR3 nucleotides read TGTGCCAGCAGCCAAGGGGCTGCAGGGAGGAATGGCTACACCTTC. The chain combines TRBV3-1 (or the pseudogene TRBV3-2) with TRBJ1-2; possibly TRBD1 for D (5 bases). The CDR3 is 15 residues long. From germline, CDR1 is LGHDT and CDR2 YNNKEL (reference sequence). Trimming removed 1 base at V and 6 bases at J, with 15 bases between.

The gene calls are TRBV29-1 and TRBJ1-3, with 7 bases matching TRBD1. In germline, CDR1 is SQVTM, CDR2 ANQGSEA. There are 14 residues in the CDR3. J was trimmed by 4 bases and V by 6 bases; bases with no gene match: 9. For the CDR3, the DNA is TGCAGCGTAGCACCAGGGGGTTTCGGAAACACCATATATTTT. Its protein product is CSVAPGGFGNTIYF. The full variable domain, its missing parts supplied by reference TRBV29-1 and TRBJ1-3, is SAVISQKPSRDICQRGTSLTIQCQVDSQVTMMFWYRQQPGQSLTLIATANQGSEATYESGFVIDKFPISRPNLTFSTLTVSNMSPEDSSIYLCSVAPGGFGNTIYFGEGSWLTVV.

The rearrangement joins TRBV6-5 to TRBJ2-7; 7 nucleotides align to TRBD1. The V gene end was trimmed by 5 bases and the J gene end by 6 bases; junction bases not matched to a gene: 13. The germline gives CDR1 MNHEY, CDR2 SVGAGI. The CDR3 sequence is 15 residues long. CDR3 nucleotides: TGTGCCAGCAGTAAAAACGCCGGGACAGAGGGCGAGCAGTACTTC. The encoded protein is CASSKNAGTEGEQYF.

The chain combines TRBV11-2 with TRBJ1-1; no clear D. CDR1 is SGHAT and CDR2 is FQNNGV in the germline V gene. V lost 0 bases and J 1 base, leaving 15 bases between the germline ends. The CDR3 has 17 amino acids. The CDR3 bases are TGTGCCAGCAGCTTAGATTTCCGGGTCCGTAGGAACACTGAAGCTTTCTTT. It is translated as CASSLDFRVRRNTEAFF.

The chain is built from TRBV28 and TRBJ1-5; D may be TRBD1 (5 bases). Germline values: CDR1 MDHEN, CDR2 SYDVKM. The CDR3 is 15 amino acids. Trimming left V 5 bases short and J 4 bases short, with 15 bases between. CDR3 sequence: CASSMGGSGNQPQHF. The CDR3 bases are TGTGCCAGCAGTATGGGGGGGTCGGGGAATCAGCCCCAGCATTTT.